This TCR beta chain is drawn from a study of blood T cell repertoires in COVID-19. Study as a whole: Italy, Spain and the United States were the sources of the convalescent and acute COVID-19 samples. From T cells, B-cell-depleted T cells, or PBMCs came the material, which was cDNA or gDNA.

V was cut by 6 bases and J by 2 bases, with 16 bases left in between. The V gene's germline CDR1 is MDHEN and CDR2 SYDVKM. The CDR3 spans 15 residues. In its sample, this clone was seen once. As originally analysed: Amplification with reference gene primers provided the estimates of nucleated cell counts. This table comes from immunoSEQ multiplex PCR, and its TCRdb copy is limited to in-frame clones, with some not included. The D gene and trimming were derived from the DNA, and the V and J assignments and clone size from that table. The sample yields approximately 140,000 clones, roughly 80% seen once.

The sample comprised peripheral blood. The chain joins TRBV28 to TRBJ2-5; D may be TRBD2 (5 bases). This clonotype originated in a human donor in a cohort sampled during active COVID-19. CDR3 DNA sequence: TGTGCCAGCAGGTCTCAGTTCCCGGGGCAAGAGACCCAGTACTTC. Encoded protein: CASRSQFPGQETQYF. The whole variable domain, filled in from reference TRBV28 and TRBJ2-5, reads DVKVTQSSRYLVKRTGEKVFLECVQDMDHENMFWYRQDPGLGLRLIYFSYDVKMKEKGDIPEGYSVSREKKERFSLILESASTNQTSMYLCASRSQFPGQETQYFGPGTRLLVL.